The clone carrying this T cell receptor beta chain was counted a single time. Methods used by the authors: Nucleated cell number was recorded as an estimate derived from reference gene primer amplification. The protocol was immunoSEQ multiplex PCR, while the TCRdb copy is restricted to in-frame clones and leaves out a portion. V and J calls and clone size are given by that table; D and trimming were obtained from the DNA. The sample lists fewer than 350,000 clones, approximately 88% seen once, with 9% to 9.5% in the top ten. These data belong to a study of blood T cell repertoires in COVID-19. At the level of the study: Acute-phase and convalescent COVID-19 samples originated in the United States, Italy and Spain. Nucleic acid was either cDNA or gDNA, and it came from T cells, B-cell-depleted T cells, or PBMCs.

The CDR3 consists of 15 residues. The V gene's germline CDR1 is SGHRS and CDR2 YFSETQ. The ends were cut back, 0 bases at V and 1 base at J, with 9 bases in the middle. This chain links TRBV5-1 with TRBJ2-3; D not certain. Specimen: peripheral blood. The TCR sequence derives from a man between 18 and 29 years old with active or convalescent COVID-19. Written as DNA, the CDR3 is TGCGCCAGCAGCTTGGCCGACTTCCGCACAGATACGCAGTATTTT. This gives the protein CASSLADFRTDTQYF.